These T cell receptor beta chains were read from a single sample in a study of blood T cell repertoires in COVID-19. Profiled with immunoSEQ multiplex PCR; TCRdb holds only in-frame clones, not every one. The sample consists of a few hundred thousand clones, 85% to 90% of them appearing once. Sequenced sample: PBMCs or T cells enriched from blood (not recorded which). These receptors all stem from a woman aged 45-65 years who had recovered from COVID-19. The CDR3 runs from the conserved cysteine through the conserved F or W. The D gene is left open where the match is weak. Clone size, where shown, is once, few, many, or a class for clones that have expanded.

TRBV28	NA	NA	TRBJ1-2	CASNTRNYGYTF	TGTGCCAGCAATACAAGAAACTATGGCTACACCTTC
TRBV27	NA	NA	TRBJ1-2	CASCSGEGVGRYGYTF	TGTGCCAGCTGCTCGGGGGAGGGCGTGGGGAGGTATGGCTACACCTTC
TRBV20-1	few	NA	TRBJ1-2	CSATTDPGYTF	TGCAGTGCTACTACAGATCCTGGCTACACCTTC
TRBV6-5	NA	NA	TRBJ1-1	CASRSTYGGSTEAFF	TGTGCCAGCAGATCCACCTATGGCGGGAGCACTGAAGCTTTCTTT
TRBV12-2	NA	NA	TRBJ2-2	CASRSHRGQGPYKRTGELFF	TGTGCAAGTCGTTCACATCGTGGACAGGGGCCTTACAAACGGACCGGGGAGCTGTTTTTT
TRBV6-5	NA	NA	TRBJ1-1	CASTEGPVTEAFF	TGTGCCAGCACCGAGGGTCCGGTTACTGAAGCTTTCTTT
TRBV7-2	NA	NA	TRBJ1-2	CASSLPFRGNGYTF	TGTGCCAGCAGCTTACCTTTTAGGGGAAATGGCTACACCTTC
TRBV7-2	few	TRBD1	TRBJ1-2	CASSTGGPNYGYTF	TGTGCCAGCAGCACAGGGGGCCCTAACTATGGCTACACCTTC
TRBV6-1	NA	NA	TRBJ1-4	CASSEWEGFGGKLFF	TGTGCCAGCAGTGAATGGGAGGGGTTCGGTGGAAAACTGTTTTTT
TRBV18	NA	NA	TRBJ1-1	CASSPTENTEAFF	TGTGCCAGCTCACCGACAGAGAACACTGAAGCTTTCTTT
TRBV19	NA	TRBD1	TRBJ1-2	CASSFHRGDGYTF	TGTGCCAGTAGTTTCCACAGGGGAGATGGCTACACCTTC
TRBV5-4	NA	NA	TRBJ2-7	CASSRGSGDEQYF	TGTGCCAGCAGCCGGGGGTCGGGGGACGAGCAGTACTTC
TRBV12-3/TRBV12-4	once	NA	TRBJ2-7	CASSRYYEQYF	TGTGCCAGCAGTCGCTACTACGAGCAGTACTTC
TRBV7-9	NA	TRBD1	TRBJ2-1	CASSPADRDRAYNEQFF	TGTGCCAGCAGCCCCGCCGACCGGGACAGGGCCTACAATGAGCAGTTCTTC
TRBV25-1	NA	TRBD1	TRBJ1-4	CASSETGRTNEKLFF	TGTGCCAGCAGTGAGACAGGGAGAACTAATGAAAAACTGTTTTTT
TRBV27	NA	NA	TRBJ1-5	CASSFGGGGVQPQHF	TGTGCCAGCAGTTTTGGCGGGGGAGGCGTTCAGCCCCAGCATTTT
TRBV6-1	NA	NA	TRBJ1-2	CASSVPGDGYTF	TGTGCCAGCAGTGTTCCAGGGGATGGCTACACCTTC
TRBV11-2	NA	NA	TRBJ2-1	CASSSTGNNEQFF	TGTGCCAGCAGCTCCACAGGGAACAATGAGCAGTTCTTC
TRBV18	NA	TRBD1	TRBJ1-2	CASSPGTDYGYTF	TGTGCCAGCTCACCAGGGACAGACTATGGCTACACCTTC
TRBV7-2	NA	TRBD1	TRBJ1-4	CASRRQGSTNEKLFF	TGTGCCAGCAGACGACAGGGGTCAACTAATGAAAAACTGTTTTTT
TRBV7-8	few	NA	TRBJ1-1	CASSSTAQNTEAFF	TGTGCCAGCAGCTCAACCGCACAGAACACTGAAGCTTTCTTT
TRBV5-5	NA	NA	TRBJ1-4	CASSLVTPSTNEKLFF	TGTGCCAGCAGCTTGGTCACTCCCTCGACTAATGAAAAACTGTTTTTT
TRBV2	NA	TRBD1	TRBJ1-2	CASSVTQTGNYGYTF	TGTGCCAGCAGTGTTACCCAGACAGGGAACTATGGCTACACCTTC
TRBV19	NA	NA	TRBJ1-5	CASSISGGARHQPQHF	TGTGCCAGTAGTATAAGTGGGGGGGCCCGGCATCAGCCCCAGCATTTT
TRBV7-2	once	NA	TRBJ1-3	CASSLEYFSRNTIYF	TGTGCCAGCAGCTTGGAGTATTTTAGCCGAAACACCATATATTTT
TRBV29-1	NA	TRBD1	TRBJ2-7	CSAARPVPGQVDVIYEQYF	TGCAGCGCGGCCCGACCCGTCCCGGGACAGGTAGACGTCATCTACGAGCAGTACTTC
TRBV5-1	NA	NA	TRBJ2-1	CASSPGGGGPDFYNEQFF	TGCGCCAGCAGCCCGGGCGGGGGCGGCCCAGACTTTTACAATGAGCAGTTCTTC
TRBV20-1	NA	NA	TRBJ2-7	CSASTSYEQYF	TGCAGTGCATCAACTTCGTACGAGCAGTACTTC
TRBV5-1	NA	NA	TRBJ2-5	CASSLEATAETQYF	TGCGCCAGCAGCTTGGAAGCGACAGCAGAGACCCAGTACTTC
TRBV9	NA	NA	TRBJ1-2	CASSRSDGQLDYGYTF	TGTGCCAGCAGCCGATCAGACGGACAGTTAGACTATGGCTACACCTTC
TRBV6-5	NA	NA	TRBJ1-6	CASGRVVDSPLHF	TGTGCCAGTGGGAGGGTAGTTGACTCACCCCTCCACTTT
TRBV5-5	NA	TRBD1	TRBJ1-4	CASSPGGLTVNEKLFF	TGTGCCAGCAGCCCAGGGGGACTTACGGTGAATGAAAAACTGTTTTTT
TRBV19	NA	NA	TRBJ2-7	CASRKGAIGTYEQYF	TGTGCCAGCCGGAAAGGGGCGATAGGGACCTACGAGCAGTACTTC
TRBV2	NA	TRBD1	TRBJ1-1	CASSVPGTGEMNTEAFF	TGTGCCAGCAGTGTACCGGGGACAGGGGAAATGAACACTGAAGCTTTCTTT
TRBV6-1	few	TRBD1	TRBJ1-1	CASSESGDRAARAFF	TGTGCCAGCAGTGAAAGTGGAGACAGGGCCGCTCGAGCTTTCTTT
TRBV30	once	NA	TRBJ1-5	CAWSQGGNQPQHF	TGTGCCTGGAGTCAGGGTGGCAATCAGCCCCAGCATTTT
TRBV28	NA	TRBD1	TRBJ1-3	CASSLYGTASGNTIYF	TGTGCCAGCAGTTTATATGGGACAGCCTCTGGAAACACCATATATTTT
TRBV10-3	NA	NA	TRBJ1-1	CAISESGRPEAFF	TGTGCCATCAGTGAGTCGGGCAGACCAGAAGCTTTCTTT
TRBV7-2	NA	TRBD2	TRBJ2-2	CASSDPGGTGELFF	TGTGCCAGCAGCGATCCGGGGGGGACCGGGGAGCTGTTTTTT
TRBV5-6	NA	TRBD2	TRBJ2-5	CATNLAGGSKEETQYF	TGTGCCACCAACCTAGCGGGGGGGTCGAAGGAAGAGACCCAGTACTTC
TRBV14	NA	TRBD1	TRBJ2-7	CASSRTGNLYEQYF	TGTGCCAGCAGCCGGACAGGGAATTTATACGAGCAGTACTTC
TRBV30	NA	NA	TRBJ1-2	CAWSVDLNYGYTF	TGTGCCTGGAGTGTTGACTTAAACTATGGCTACACCTTC